These 23 T cell receptor beta chains share one sample of origin, sequenced in a study of cytomegalovirus exposure and HLA in healthy donors. 13 Jbeta primers and 60 Vbeta primers were used for the PCR. Profiling relied on immunoSEQ multiplex PCR, and the TCRdb table lists in-frame clones only, not all of them. Among more than 150,000 clones, more than 65% were seen once, and the ten largest hold around 5.9%. The specimen sequenced was PBMCs. Receptor source: a woman between 25 and 40 years old in good health and CMV-seropositive.

This clone was found a few times. The chain joins TRBV27 to TRBJ2-7, with 12 bases aligning to TRBD1. The CDR3 spans 17 residues. The ends lost 3 bases at V and 1 base at J; junction bases unmatched: 7. Per germline, CDR1 MNHEY and CDR2 SMNVEV (reference sequence). This CDR3 is CASSLIGTGGASYEQYF. As DNA, the CDR3 is TGTGCCAGCAGTTTGATCGGGACAGGGGGCGCGTCCTACGAGCAGTACTTC.

The CDR3 region is CSVQGQVVTGELFF. CDR3 nucleotide sequence: TGCAGCGTCCAGGGACAGGTGGTCACCGGGGAGCTGTTTTTT. The J gene is TRBJ2-2, the V gene TRBV29-1, with 8 bases lining up with TRBD1. The CDR3 totals 14 residues. Germline V CDR1 and CDR2: SQVTM, ANQGSEA. The V gene end was trimmed by 6 bases and the J gene end by 4 bases; junction bases not matched to a gene: 7.

This chain uses TRBV5-1 with TRBJ2-3; D is unclear. V was cut by 0 bases and J by 14 bases, with 16 bases left in between. CDR3 length: 13 residues. CDR1 is SGHRS, CDR2 YFSETQ, per germline. CDR3 sequence (DNA): TGCGCCAGCAGCTTGGCCGGGTTTTCCGCCCCGTATTTT. As protein: CASSLAGFSAPYF. The variable domain in full, with the rest retrieved from reference TRBV5-1 and TRBJ2-3, is KAGVTQTPRYLIKTRGQQVTLSCSPISGHRSVSWYQQTPGQGLQFLFEYFSETQRNKGNFPGRFSGRQFSNSRSEMNVSTLELGDSALYLCASSLAGFSAPYFGPGTRLTVL.

The rearrangement joins TRBV27 to TRBJ2-7, with 8 nucleotides matching TRBD1. Germline lookup yields CDR1 MNHEY and CDR2 SMNVEV (reference sequence). The junction had 3 bases not matched to a gene; V was cut back by 4 bases and J by 4 bases. The CDR3 length is 13 residues. This CDR3 is CASSWTGLYEQYF. CDR3 DNA: TGTGCCAGCAGTTGGACAGGGCTTTACGAGCAGTACTTC.

The chain has TRBV19 and TRBJ1-3; D might be TRBD1 (6 bases). The CDR3 has 15 residues. Germline V gives CDR1 LNHDA, CDR2 SQIVND (reference sequence). Trimming cost V 6 bases and J 1 base, with 13 bases left between them. CDR3 in DNA: TGTGCCAGTAGGGACAGAGAACGTTCTGGAAACACCATATATTTT. Its protein product is CASRDRERSGNTIYF.

In nucleotides, the CDR3 is TGTGCCAGCAGCGTTTCTATCCCCAATCAGCCCCAGCATTTT. Its translation is CASSVSIPNQPQHF. The chain is built from TRBV5-6 and TRBJ1-5; D unclear. This CDR3 spans 14 amino acids. Trimming took 4 bases from V and 3 from J, leaving 11 bases between them. Germline lookup yields CDR1 SGHDT and CDR2 YYEEEE.

The chain couples TRBV25-1 to TRBJ2-1; 8 bases fit TRBD2. This CDR3 is 13 amino acids long. J was trimmed by 5 bases and V by 8 bases; bases with no gene match: 5. In germline, CDR1 is MGHDK, CDR2 SYGVNS. CDR3 protein: CASGIAGNNEQFF. The CDR3 region has the DNA TGTGCCAGCGGTATAGCGGGAAACAATGAGCAGTTCTTC.

CDR3 in DNA: TGTGCCAGCAGCTTAGGTTCGGGGGTGAGAGGGGAGCAGTACTTC. It specifies CASSLGSGVRGEQYF. The chain carries TRBV7-2 and TRBJ2-5; TRBD2 might be the D (6 bases). This CDR3 spans 15 amino acids. The germline V gene encodes CDR1 SGHTA and CDR2 FQGNSA. The V end was cut by 1 base, the J end by 11 bases, with 20 bases between.

The chain employs TRBV7-9 and TRBJ1-3; TRBD1 matches at 7 bases. CDR3 size: 16 residues. Germline V gene lookup returns CDR1 SEHNR and CDR2 FQNEAQ (reference sequence). J gave up 2 bases and V 3 bases, and 7 bases lay outside the gene matches. CDR3 sequence reads: CASSFQFQGAGNTIYF. The CDR3 region has the DNA TGTGCCAGCAGCTTTCAATTCCAGGGGGCTGGAAACACCATATATTTT. Using reference TRBV7-9 and TRBJ1-3 for the parts outside the CDR3, the full variable domain is DTGVSQNPRHKITKRGQNVTFRCDPISEHNRLYWYRQTLGQGPEFLTYFQNEAQLEKSRLLSDRFSAERPKGSFSTLEIQRTEQGDSAMYLCASSFQFQGAGNTIYFGEGSWLTVV.

The chain has TRBV7-9 and TRBJ1-1; D uncertain. CDR1 is SEHNR and CDR2 is FQNEAQ in the germline V gene (reference sequence). Trimming shortened V by 5 bases and J by 1 base, and 14 bases separated the two germline ends. The CDR3 loop spans 15 amino acids. The CDR3 is CASSKIPGKNTEAFF. In DNA form, the CDR3 reads TGTGCCAGCAGCAAAATACCGGGGAAGAACACTGAAGCTTTCTTT.

This clone was counted once. This chain uses TRBV7-9 with TRBJ2-7; 9 nucleotides line up with TRBD2. The V gene end was trimmed by 5 bases and the J gene end by 7 bases; junction bases not matched to a gene: 12. Germline V gene lookup returns CDR1 SEHNR and CDR2 FQNEAQ (reference sequence). The CDR3 spans 15 residues. The CDR3 sequence is CASSLHGGGAGEQYF. The CDR3, as DNA: TGTGCCAGCAGCCTACATGGCGGGGGGGCCGGTGAGCAGTACTTC.

The chain combines TRBV9 with TRBJ2-7; D not certain. Per germline, CDR1 SGDLS and CDR2 YYNGEE. V dropped 0 bases and J dropped 2 bases, with 9 bases sitting between them. CDR3 size: 14 residues. CDR3 nucleotides: TGTGCCAGCAGCGTAGCCCCTCTACCCTACGAGCAGTACTTC. This translates into CASSVAPLPYEQYF. Full variable domain (outside the CDR3, taken from reference TRBV9 and TRBJ2-7): DSGVTQTPKHLITATGQRVTLRCSPRSGDLSVYWYQQSLDQGLQFLIQYYNGEERAKGNILERFSAQQFPDLHSELNLSSLELGDSALYFCASSVAPLPYEQYFGPGTRLTVT.

CDR3 protein: CASSIDDRGLGDTQYF. CDR3 nucleotide sequence: TGTGCCAGTAGTATAGACGACAGGGGCCTGGGAGATACGCAGTATTTT. The rearrangement uses TRBV19 and TRBJ2-3; 8 bases line up with TRBD1. The germline V gene encodes CDR1 LNHDA and CDR2 SQIVND (reference sequence). The CDR3 extends over 16 amino acids. Trimming removed 0 bases from V and 5 bases from J; junction bases left unmatched: 7.

V gene TRBV7-8 combines with J gene TRBJ2-1; D not certain. CDR1 SGHVS and CDR2 FQNEAQ come from the germline V gene. The CDR3 has 11 residues. V was shortened by 5 bases and J by 9 bases, with 8 bases between the two germline ends. Written as DNA, the CDR3 is TGTGCCAGCAGCGCAAGAGGTGAGCAGTTCTTC. Its translation is CASSARGEQFF.

The V and J genes are TRBV28 and TRBJ1-1; D possibly corresponds to TRBD1 (6 bases). There are 15 residues in the CDR3. Germline V gene sequence: CDR1 MDHEN, CDR2 SYDVKM. V was cut by 3 bases and J by 0 bases, with 11 bases left in between. Here the CDR3 DNA reads TGTGCCAGCAGTTTGCCAAACAGGGTGAACACTGAAGCTTTCTTT. It encodes CASSLPNRVNTEAFF.

This sequence joins TRBV7-2 and TRBJ1-1; possibly TRBD1 for D (6 bases). The CDR3 sequence is 15 residues long. Germline values: CDR1 SGHTA, CDR2 FQGNSA. The germline V and J ends were trimmed by 1 base and 1 base, with 10 bases remaining between them. The CDR3 nucleotides are TGTGCCAGCAGCTTAGGGGGGGGCTGGAACACTGAAGCTTTCTTT. Its protein is CASSLGGGWNTEAFF.

The chain uses TRBV13 and TRBJ2-7, with 7 bases that match TRBD2. V shed 8 bases and J 1 base; nucleotides not matched to a gene: 14. Germline V gene lookup returns CDR1 PRHDT and CDR2 FYEKMQ (reference sequence). There are 16 residues in the CDR3. The CDR3, as DNA: TGTGCCAGCTTCGTGAACGGGGAGGGTAAATCCTACGAGCAGTACTTC. Translation: CASFVNGEGKSYEQYF.

V usage is TRBV9 and J usage is TRBJ1-2; unclear D gene. Germline V CDR1 and CDR2: SGDLS, YYNGEE. V lost 3 bases and J lost 6, with 15 bases in between. The CDR3 consists of 14 residues. The CDR3 here is CASSGPPEEDGYTF. Here the CDR3 DNA reads TGTGCCAGCAGCGGGCCCCCCGAAGAGGATGGCTACACCTTC.

The chain has TRBV4-2 and TRBJ2-5, with 10 bases lining up with TRBD2. CDR1 LGHNA and CDR2 YNFKEQ come from the germline V gene. This CDR3 is 14 amino acids long. V gave up 6 bases and J gave up 2 bases; unmatched junction bases: 3. The CDR3 loop reads CASSEAGGQETQYF. DNA for the CDR3: TGTGCCAGCAGTGAAGCGGGAGGGCAAGAGACCCAGTACTTC.

The rearrangement joins TRBV29-1 to TRBJ2-7; D unresolved. Germline CDR1 reads SQVTM; CDR2 reads ANQGSEA. This CDR3 spans 13 amino acids. The V end was cut by 3 bases, the J end by 0 bases, with 9 bases between. The CDR3 DNA reads TGCAGCGTTGAGCTGAGTAGCTCCTACGAGCAGTACTTC. It yields the protein CSVELSSSYEQYF.

V and J are TRBV27 and TRBJ2-5; tentative D call: TRBD1 (6 bases). Germline V gives CDR1 MNHEY, CDR2 SMNVEV (reference sequence). Trimming removed 7 bases at V and 4 bases at J, with 13 bases between. This CDR3 region has 13 residues. CDR3 loop: CASNRAEGETQYF. The CDR3 DNA follows: TGTGCCAGCAACAGGGCTGAGGGAGAGACCCAGTACTTC.

This clone was counted once. This chain joins TRBV19 and TRBJ2-3; perhaps TRBD1 as D (6 bases). Germline lookup yields CDR1 LNHDA and CDR2 SQIVND (reference sequence). The CDR3 extends over 14 amino acids. Trimming took off 10 bases at V and 6 bases at J, with 20 bases between the two ends. CDR3 nucleotides: TGTGCCACCACGATGCCAGGGGTCTCCGATACGCAGTATTTT. Residues: CATTMPGVSDTQYF.

The chain couples TRBV4-1 to TRBJ1-1; no firm D call. With 0 bases removed from V and 5 bases from J, the gap between germline ends came to 7 bases. CDR3 length equals 13 residues. From germline, CDR1 is MGHRA and CDR2 YSYEKL. The CDR3 nucleotides are TGCGCCAGCAGCCAAGATCGGGGAACTGAAGCTTTCTTT. Its protein product is CASSQDRGTEAFF.